A single sample is the source of the 31 T cell receptor beta chains below, sequenced in a study of T cell responses to AZD1222 COVID-19 vaccine. Only in-frame clones appear in the TCRdb table, and some are missing; sequencing was by immunoSEQ multiplex PCR. The table has 85,000 to 110,000 clones, 80% to 90% seen once; the top ten hold about 20%. The sample here was peripheral blood, taken on day 0 of AZD1222 vaccination. All receptors come from an adult in good health.

This clone is a singleton in its sample. At one of its ends the junction is not consistent with the germline gene, which may arise from a read error. The chain carries TRBV7-7 and TRBJ2-2; 7 positions match TRBD1. Germline V CDR1 and CDR2: SSHAT, FNYEAQ (reference sequence). There are 15 residues in the CDR3. The DNA of the CDR3 is TGTGCTAGCAGCAGACAGGGCGGAGACACCGGGGAGCTGTTTTTT. It encodes CASSRQGGDTGELFF.

The V and J genes are TRBV6-5 and TRBJ1-5, with 11 nucleotides matching TRBD1. The V gene end was trimmed by 7 bases and the J gene end by 4 bases; junction bases not matched to a gene: 3. The CDR3 contains 14 residues. Germline lookup yields CDR1 MNHEY and CDR2 SVGAGI. CDR3 in amino acids: CASMGTGGNQPQHF. In DNA form, the CDR3 reads TGTGCCAGCATGGGGACAGGGGGAAATCAGCCCCAGCATTTT.

V gene TRBV7-9 combines with J gene TRBJ1-1, with 8 bases aligning to TRBD1. V lost 1 base and J lost 6; bases outside the gene matches: 7. Germline V gene sequence: CDR1 SEHNR, CDR2 FQNEAQ (reference sequence). The CDR3 contains 15 residues. The CDR3 loop is CASSLEAGGESEAFF. CDR3 nucleotides: TGTGCCAGCAGCTTAGAGGCAGGGGGCGAATCTGAAGCTTTCTTT. The variable domain in full, with the rest retrieved from reference TRBV7-9 and TRBJ1-1, is DTGVSQNPRHKITKRGQNVTFRCDPISEHNRLYWYRQTLGQGPEFLTYFQNEAQLEKSRLLSDRFSAERPKGSFSTLEIQRTEQGDSAMYLCASSLEAGGESEAFFGQGTRLTVV.

The rearrangement joins TRBV7-2 to TRBJ2-1, with 11 bases identical to TRBD2. Trimming cost V 2 bases and J 7 bases; bases outside gene matches: 7. The CDR3 spans 16 residues. The germline V gene encodes CDR1 SGHTA and CDR2 FQGNSA. The chain's CDR3 is CASSLPLSGGANEQFF. The CDR3 DNA reads as TGTGCCAGCAGCTTACCTCTTAGCGGGGGGGCGAATGAGCAGTTCTTC. Complete variable domain (other parts from reference TRBV7-2 and TRBJ2-1): GAGVSQSPSNKVTEKGKDVELRCDPISGHTALYWYRQSLGQGLEFLIYFQGNSAPDKSGLPSDRFSAERTGGSVSTLTIQRTQQEDSAVYLCASSLPLSGGANEQFFGPGTRLTVL.

This chain uses TRBV7-9 with TRBJ2-3, with a weak D call TRBD2 (6 bases). V shed 1 base and J shed 14 bases, with 19 bases lying between them. The germline gives CDR1 SEHNR, CDR2 FQNEAQ (reference sequence). The CDR3 has 14 residues. For the CDR3, the DNA is TGTGCCAGCAGCTTAGAGGTGGGCGCGGGACTCCCGTATTTT. Its protein product is CASSLEVGAGLPYF.

J is TRBJ1-2 and V is TRBV25-1; tentative D call: TRBD1 (5 bases). The CDR3 has 15 amino acids. From germline, CDR1 is MGHDK and CDR2 SYGVNS. Trimming pared 1 base from V and 1 base from J, leaving 10 bases between. CDR3 amino acids: CASSESAGINYGYTF. In DNA, the CDR3 is TGTGCCAGCAGTGAATCTGCAGGGATTAACTATGGCTACACCTTC.

The chain carries TRBV7-9 and TRBJ2-5; possibly TRBD1 for D (6 bases). Trimming stripped 5 bases from V and 5 bases from J, with 12 bases between. Per the germline V gene, CDR1 is SEHNR and CDR2 is FQNEAQ (reference sequence). The CDR3 consists of 13 residues. The CDR3 DNA reads TGTGCCAGCAGCCTCGGGACACAGGAGACCCAGTACTTC. Protein: CASSLGTQETQYF.

The CDR3 loop is CATSDGVGNTIYF. CDR3 DNA: TGTGCCACCAGTGATGGGGTTGGAAACACCATATATTTT. V is TRBV24-1 and J is TRBJ1-3, with D unclear. The CDR3 spans 13 residues. V gave up 3 bases and J gave up 3 bases, with 5 bases separating them. Germline CDR1 is KGHDR and CDR2 is SFDVKD.

The chain uses TRBV21-1 and TRBJ2-3; the D call of TRBD2 is as the table states it, not checked on the DNA. TRBV21-1 is a pseudogene locus. The CDR3 spans 15 residues. Written as DNA, the CDR3 is TGTGCCAGCAGCAAAGCCCCCTGTGTAAGCGGGGGAGAGTATTTT. Protein: CASSKAPCVSGGEYF.

This chain joins TRBV19 and TRBJ2-3; TRBD1 agrees at 8 bases. The CDR3 has 13 residues. Germline loops: CDR1 LNHDA, CDR2 SQIVND (reference sequence). The ends lost 6 bases at V and 6 bases at J; junction bases unmatched: 5. DNA for the CDR3: TGTGCCAGTAGGACGCAGGGGGCCGATACGCAGTATTTT. Its protein is CASRTQGADTQYF.

V is TRBV10-2 and J is TRBJ2-2; D possibly matches TRBD1 or TRBD2 (5 bases each). Germline V lookup: CDR1 WSHSY, CDR2 SAAADI. The CDR3 contains 14 residues. V was clipped by 4 bases and J by 2 bases, with 8 bases between them. The CDR3 is CASSVGANTGELFF. CDR3 DNA sequence: TGCGCCAGCAGTGTCGGGGCCAACACCGGGGAGCTGTTTTTT.

This chain links TRBV5-4 with TRBJ2-3, with TRBD1 matching 8 bases. After removal of 1 base from V and 4 bases from J, the junction contained 8 bases not matched to a gene. The V gene's germline CDR1 is SGHNT and CDR2 YYREEE (reference sequence). This CDR3 has 16 amino acids. The CDR3, as DNA: TGTGCCAGCAGCTTGCGGGCAGGGGGCTTATCAGATACGCAGTATTTT. Translating it yields CASSLRAGGLSDTQYF. Full variable domain (rest looked up from reference TRBV5-4 and TRBJ2-3): ETGVTQSPTHLIKTRGQQVTLRCSSQSGHNTVSWYQQALGQGPQFIFQYYREEENGRGNFPPRFSGLQFPNYSSELNVNALELDDSALYLCASSLRAGGLSDTQYFGPGTRLTVL.

This sequence joins TRBV11-2 and TRBJ2-7, with TRBD1 as a possible D gene (6 bases). This CDR3 spans 15 amino acids. Germline CDR1 and CDR2: SGHAT and FQNNGV. Trimming removed 1 base at V and 1 base at J, with 11 bases between. CDR3 amino acids: CASSLGRGASYEQYF. Written as DNA, the CDR3 is TGTGCCAGCAGCTTAGGCAGGGGAGCTTCCTACGAGCAGTACTTC. The variable domain in full, completed from reference TRBV11-2 and TRBJ2-7, reads EAGVAQSPRYKIIEKRQSVAFWCNPISGHATLYWYQQILGQGPKLLIQFQNNGVVDDSQLPKDRFSAERLKGVDSTLKIQPAKLEDSAVYLCASSLGRGASYEQYFGPGTRLTVT.

The gene calls are TRBV19 and TRBJ1-5; D unclear. V lost 4 bases to trimming and J lost 3 bases, with 13 bases between them. This CDR3 has 15 amino acids. The V gene's germline CDR1 is LNHDA and CDR2 SQIVND (reference sequence). CDR3 in DNA: TGTGCCAGTAGTAACCGTCTCCTCGCCAATCAGCCCCAGCATTTT. Translating gives CASSNRLLANQPQHF.

This clone was counted only a few times. V usage is TRBV13 and J usage is TRBJ1-4; D is undetermined. Germline values: CDR1 PRHDT, CDR2 FYEKMQ (reference sequence). CDR3 length: 12 residues. Trimming stripped 3 bases from V and 13 bases from J, with 12 bases between. The CDR3 region is CASSFQRAVLFF. CDR3 coding DNA: TGTGCCAGCAGCTTTCAACGGGCAGTACTGTTTTTT.

V and J are TRBV10-1 and TRBJ2-7; perhaps TRBD2 as D (6 bases). The CDR3 extends over 17 amino acids. V was pared by 5 bases and J by 1 base, with 21 bases between. Germline V gives CDR1 WNHNN, CDR2 SYGVQD (reference sequence). The CDR3 nucleotides are TGCGCCAGCAGTCCTTTTTTATCGGGGGACCAATCCTACGAGCAGTACTTC. Translated: CASSPFLSGDQSYEQYF.

The chain is built from TRBV6-5 and TRBJ1-5; 8 bases are a match to TRBD1. The J segment lost 4 bases and the V segment lost 6 bases, leaving 8 bases of the junction unmatched. The CDR3 extends over 15 amino acids. Germline CDR1 is MNHEY and CDR2 is SVGAGI. The DNA for the CDR3 is TGTGCCAGCAGCTTAACAGGGGGTCTAAATCAGCCCCAGCATTTT. As protein: CASSLTGGLNQPQHF.

The V call is TRBV7-9, the J call TRBJ1-1; D might be TRBD1 (5 bases). Trimming took 1 base from V and 4 from J, leaving 13 bases between them. Germline assignment: CDR1 SEHNR and CDR2 FQNEAQ (reference sequence). The CDR3 sequence is 15 residues long. The CDR3 reads CASSLGPGGSTEAFF. The CDR3 bases are TGTGCCAGCAGCTTAGGTCCTGGGGGATCCACTGAAGCTTTCTTT.

The chain couples TRBV27 to TRBJ2-2; no definite D call. CDR1 MNHEY and CDR2 SMNVEV come from the germline V gene (reference sequence). This CDR3 has 14 amino acids. Trimming removed 4 bases from V and 8 bases from J, with 14 bases in between. In nucleotides, the CDR3 is TGTGCCAGCAGTTCAAGTAGTGGTAGAGGGGAGCTGTTTTTT. Protein product: CASSSSSGRGELFF.

Turning to this clone: Distinct nucleotide sequences in the sample also encode this CDR3. The chain carries TRBV30 and TRBJ1-5; D gene unclear. The CDR3 length is 13 residues. Germline V lookup: CDR1 GTSNPN, CDR2 SVGIG (reference sequence). Trimming shortened V by 1 base and J by 3 bases, and 7 bases separated the two germline ends. The CDR3 bases are TGTGCCTGGAGTGGGACGGACAATCAGCCCCAGCATTTT. Its translation is CAWSGTDNQPQHF.

This chain connects TRBV28 to TRBJ1-1; TRBD1 matches 9 bases. This CDR3 comprises 14 residues. In germline, CDR1 is MDHEN, CDR2 SYDVKM. Unmatched junction bases numbered 12, after V lost 4 bases and J lost 12 bases. The CDR3 region has the DNA TGTGCCAGCAGTTACTTCTCGGGACAGGGTGTGACTTTCTTT. Its translation is CASSYFSGQGVTFF.

This clone was detected a few times. This chain uses TRBV19 with TRBJ1-4; tentatively, D is TRBD1 (6 bases). The CDR3 extends over 13 amino acids. V lost 8 bases and J 3 bases, leaving 10 bases between the germline ends. Germline CDR1 reads LNHDA; CDR2 reads SQIVND (reference sequence). Here the CDR3 DNA reads TGTGCCAGTTCCGGACAGTCTAATGAAAAACTGTTTTTT. Translation gives CASSGQSNEKLFF.

The table lists this clone with a few counts. The rearrangement links TRBV4-1 to TRBJ1-6; 8 nucleotides match TRBD1. The CDR3 is made up of 17 amino acids. Germline CDR1 is MGHRA and CDR2 is YSYEKL. V dropped 1 base and J dropped 9; count of bases not matched to a gene: 11. The CDR3 loop is CASSQAGMTGAGSPLHF. The CDR3 DNA follows: TGCGCCAGCAGCCAAGCTGGGATGACAGGGGCAGGTTCACCCCTCCACTTT.

The chain has TRBV19 and TRBJ2-2, with unresolved D. The ends were cut back, 4 bases at V and 2 bases at J, with 5 bases in the middle. The CDR3 is 13 amino acids. Germline CDR1 and CDR2: LNHDA and SQIVND (reference sequence). The CDR3 DNA sequence: TGTGCCAGTAGTAACCCCAACACCGGGGAGCTGTTTTTT. Translation: CASSNPNTGELFF.

This chain links TRBV19 with TRBJ1-5; no reliable D call. Germline CDR1 LNHDA, CDR2 SQIVND (reference sequence). The CDR3 spans 14 residues. Trimming shortened V by 1 base and J by 7 bases, and 11 bases separated the two germline ends. The CDR3 DNA sequence: TGTGCCAGTAGTATAGGGTTAGGATTACAGCCCCAGCATTTT. Amino acids: CASSIGLGLQPQHF.

This rearrangement joins TRBV7-8 to TRBJ2-7; D is unclear. This CDR3 comprises 13 residues. The germline V and J ends were trimmed by 1 base and 7 bases, with 11 bases remaining between them. Germline V CDR1 and CDR2: SGHVS, FQNEAQ. As DNA, the CDR3 is TGTGCCAGCAGCTTAGTCCCTTTAGGGGAGCAGTACTTC. It specifies CASSLVPLGEQYF.

V gene TRBV18 combines with J gene TRBJ1-1; possibly TRBD1 for D (6 bases). This CDR3 is 15 amino acids long. From germline, CDR1 is KGHSH and CDR2 LQKENI. Trimming cost V 3 bases and J 1 base, with 12 bases left between them. The DNA for the CDR3 is TGTGCCAGCTCACCCCTCACACAGGGGAACACTGAAGCTTTCTTT. It yields the protein CASSPLTQGNTEAFF.

The chain is built from TRBV5-6 and TRBJ1-5; TRBD1 is a possible D gene (6 bases). This CDR3 has 14 residues. Germline values: CDR1 SGHDT, CDR2 YYEEEE. Trimming removed 6 bases from V and 1 base from J, with 11 bases in between. CDR3 bases: TGTGCCAGCACCACTGGACAGAGCAATCAGCCCCAGCATTTT. Protein product: CASTTGQSNQPQHF. The full variable domain, completed using reference TRBV5-6 and TRBJ1-5, is DAGVTQSPTHLIKTRGQQVTLRCSPKSGHDTVSWYQQALGQGPQFIFQYYEEEERQRGNFPDRFSGHQFPNYSSELNVNALLLGDSALYLCASTTGQSNQPQHFGDGTRLSIL.

The V gene is TRBV19, the J gene TRBJ2-2; the D is unclear. The CDR3 contains 13 residues. Trimming removed 1 base at V and 4 bases at J, with 4 bases between. Germline V gene data show CDR1 as LNHDA and CDR2 as SQIVND (reference sequence). The DNA of the CDR3 is TGTGCCAGTAGTATAGTGGGCACCGGGGAGCTGTTTTTT. Translating gives CASSIVGTGELFF.

CDR3 coding DNA: TGTGCCAGCAGTTACTCTGGACAGGTCCCCTATGGCTACACCTTC. The encoded protein is CASSYSGQVPYGYTF. This chain uses TRBV6-2 or TRBV6-3 with TRBJ1-2; 7 bases align to TRBD1. The V segment lost 0 bases and the J segment 4 bases; nucleotides outside the gene matches: 5. The CDR3 is made up of 15 amino acids. Per germline, CDR1 MNHEY and CDR2 SVGEGT.

V is TRBV12-3 or TRBV12-4 and J is TRBJ2-1, with unresolved D. The CDR3 runs 12 residues. Trimming left V 6 bases short and J 10 bases short, with 13 bases between. The CDR3 bases are TGTGCCAGCAGGTCCCCCACTTTGGAGCAGTTCTTC. This gives the protein CASRSPTLEQFF.